These 32 T cell receptor beta chains share one sample of origin, sequenced in a study of T cells after yellow fever vaccination. TCRdb re-called the 5' RACE reads with MiXCR, one entry per CDR3 protein. The sample lists about 320,000 distinct CDR3 sequences; approximately 4% were seen once. Source: PBMCs, taken 15 days after the yellow fever booster vaccination. The receptors here all came from a man aged 18 to 35 who received the YFV17D yellow fever vaccine.

This clonotype was observed at least ten times. The chain is built from TRBV5-1 and TRBJ2-3; TRBD2 is a possible D gene (7 bases). V was shortened by 4 bases and J by 2 bases, with 20 bases between the two germline ends. This CDR3 spans 17 amino acids. The germline CDR1 and CDR2 sequences are SGHRS and YFSETQ. CDR3 residues: CASSPLPGGLLTDTQYF. CDR3 sequence (DNA): TGCGCCAGCAGCCCCCTTCCGGGGGGCCTACTCACAGATACGCAGTATTTT.

This clonotype was seen a handful of times. The rearrangement links TRBV14 to TRBJ1-1, with a possible D match to TRBD1 (6 bases). The ends were cut back, 3 bases at V and 7 bases at J, with 15 bases in the middle. Germline V CDR1 and CDR2: SGHDN, FVKESK. The CDR3 extends over 14 amino acids. CDR3 sequence: CASSQHLTGDEAFF. The CDR3, as DNA: TGTGCCAGCAGCCAGCACTTGACAGGAGATGAAGCTTTCTTT.

In this sample, this clonotype turned up many times. The chain combines TRBV6-2 or TRBV6-3 with TRBJ2-3, with D possibly called TRBD1 or TRBD2 (6 bases each). Trimming stripped 2 bases from V and 4 bases from J, with 19 bases between. The V gene's germline CDR1 is MNHEY and CDR2 SVGEGT. This CDR3 has 17 amino acids. CDR3 protein: CASSYASGWGASDTQYF. The CDR3 DNA reads as TGTGCCAGCAGTTACGCGTCCGGTTGGGGGGCCTCAGATACGCAGTATTTT.

This clonotype occurred many times. The V and J genes are TRBV5-1 and TRBJ2-5; perhaps TRBD1 as D (5 bases). Germline V gives CDR1 SGHRS, CDR2 YFSETQ. Trimming left V 0 bases short and J 4 bases short, with 13 bases between. The CDR3 loop spans 15 amino acids. CDR3 in DNA: TGCGCCAGCAGCTTGGGGGGCTCTGGTGGAGAGACCCAGTACTTC. Translated, it gives CASSLGGSGGETQYF.

This clonotype has ten or more counts. This sequence joins TRBV4-1 and TRBJ2-7; TRBD1 aligns across 10 bases. The germline V gene encodes CDR1 MGHRA and CDR2 YSYEKL. CDR3 length: 16 residues. V trimming: 4 bases; J trimming: 6 bases; junction bases outside the gene matches: 12. The CDR3 sequence: CASSRGHGTGASEQYF. CDR3 sequence (DNA): TGCGCCAGCAGCCGCGGCCATGGGACAGGGGCTTCCGAGCAGTACTTC.

This clonotype was counted many times. The chain has TRBV12-3 or TRBV12-4 and TRBJ1-1; tentatively, D is TRBD1 (5 bases). The CDR3 has 13 residues. V was pared by 5 bases and J by 6 bases, with 13 bases between. The CDR3 DNA reads TGTGCCAGCAGTCCCGAGGGGTGGCCTGAAGCTTTCTTT. This sequence encodes CASSPEGWPEAFF.

This clonotype has a count of ten or more. This chain joins TRBV7-2 and TRBJ2-1; 12 nucleotides agree with TRBD1. Germline CDR1 SGHTA, CDR2 FQGNSA. V was clipped by 3 bases and J by 8 bases; unmatched bases: 5. The CDR3 sequence is 15 residues long. The CDR3 DNA reads as TGTGCCAGCAGCTTCGGGACAGGGGGCCGCGATGAGCAGTTCTTC. Residues: CASSFGTGGRDEQFF.

V is TRBV7-2 and J is TRBJ2-1; 8 nucleotides agree with TRBD2. The germline gives CDR1 SGHTA, CDR2 FQGNSA. This CDR3 is 18 amino acids long. V lost 1 base and J lost 4; bases outside the gene matches: 12. CDR3 region: CASSLDSLAGRTYNEQFF. CDR3 sequence (DNA): TGTGCCAGCAGCTTAGATTCGTTAGCGGGGAGGACGTACAATGAGCAGTTCTTC.

This clonotype has at least ten counts. V is TRBV11-2 and J is TRBJ1-2; the D gene is possibly TRBD1 (6 bases). The germline V and J ends were trimmed by 5 bases and 3 bases, with 16 bases remaining between them. CDR1 and CDR2 from the germline V gene are SGHAT and FQNNGV. This CDR3 has 15 residues. CDR3 sequence (DNA): TGTGCCAGCAGCCCCCGGACAGTCCATTACTATGGCTACACCTTC. Translation: CASSPRTVHYYGYTF.

This clonotype was seen repeatedly, ten times or more. The genes are TRBV5-1 and TRBJ1-2; D remains ambiguous. Germline values: CDR1 SGHRS, CDR2 YFSETQ. CDR3 size: 13 residues. Trimming pared 0 bases from V and 6 bases from J, leaving 9 bases between. The CDR3 nucleotides are TGCGCCAGCAGCTTGGTCGGGGTGGATGGCTACACCTTC. Translation gives CASSLVGVDGYTF. Based on the CDR3 plus reference TRBV5-1 and TRBJ1-2, the full variable domain is KAGVTQTPRYLIKTRGQQVTLSCSPISGHRSVSWYQQTPGQGLQFLFEYFSETQRNKGNFPGRFSGRQFSNSRSEMNVSTLELGDSALYLCASSLVGVDGYTFGSGTRLTVV.

This clonotype was detected many times. The chain uses TRBV7-8 and TRBJ1-1; TRBD1 aligns across 9 bases. Trimming at V came to 5 bases and at J to 5 bases, leaving 12 bases not matched to a gene. This CDR3 contains 16 residues. The germline CDR1 and CDR2 sequences are SGHVS and FQNEAQ. CDR3 protein: CASSPGQGHLDTEAFF. DNA of the CDR3: TGTGCCAGCAGCCCCGGACAGGGGCATTTGGATACTGAAGCTTTCTTT. Looking up the rest from reference TRBV7-8 and TRBJ1-1 gives the full variable domain: GAGVSQSPRYKVAKRGQDVALRCDPISGHVSLFWYQQALGQGPEFLTYFQNEAQLDKSGLPSDRFFAERPEGSVSTLKIQRTQQEDSAVYLCASSPGQGHLDTEAFFGQGTRLTVV.

The table lists this clonotype with many counts. The V gene is TRBV4-1, the J gene TRBJ1-2, with 9 bases matching TRBD1. V lost 4 bases and J lost 2; bases outside the gene matches: 8. CDR1 is MGHRA and CDR2 is YSYEKL in the germline V gene. The CDR3 length is 16 residues. CDR3 region: CASSPGQGSMNYGYTF. CDR3 sequence (DNA): TGCGCCAGCAGCCCGGGACAGGGATCTATGAACTATGGCTACACCTTC.

This chain links TRBV6-5 with TRBJ2-3, with D unresolved. There are 12 residues in the CDR3. The germline V and J ends were trimmed by 6 bases and 6 bases, with 10 bases remaining between them. Germline-derived CDR1 and CDR2 are MNHEY and SVGAGI. The CDR3 bases are TGTGCCAGCAGAAGCCTAGTGGATACGCAGTATTTT. Its translation: CASRSLVDTQYF.

This clonotype was counted many times. This chain connects TRBV20-1 to TRBJ1-4; 7 bases match TRBD1. The CDR3 contains 14 residues. Germline V gives CDR1 DFQATT, CDR2 SNEGSKA (reference sequence). The trim removed 6 bases at V and 3 bases at J, leaving 7 bases unmatched. The DNA for the CDR3 is TGCAGTGCAGGGGGCGCGGGAGCTAATGAAAAACTGTTTTTT. Translation: CSAGGAGANEKLFF.

This clonotype came up a few times. The chain carries TRBV5-6 and TRBJ1-5; D not resolved. The CDR3 spans 15 residues. With 4 bases removed from V and 0 bases from J, the gap between germline ends came to 11 bases. Germline CDR1 SGHDT, CDR2 YYEEEE. CDR3 coding DNA: TGTGCCAGCAGCCGCCGGGTGAATAGCAATCAGCCCCAGCATTTT. Its protein is CASSRRVNSNQPQHF.

This clonotype has more than one count but fewer than ten. The rearrangement links TRBV5-1 to TRBJ2-2; possibly TRBD1 for D (6 bases). Germline assignment: CDR1 SGHRS and CDR2 YFSETQ. V gave up 2 bases and J gave up 6 bases, with 11 bases separating them. This CDR3 is built from 14 residues. CDR3 nucleotide sequence: TGCGCCAGCAGCTTTACAGGGTCCCCCGGGGAGCTGTTTTTT. It is translated as CASSFTGSPGELFF.

This clonotype was recorded many times. The rearrangement uses TRBV6-2 or TRBV6-3 and TRBJ2-7, with TRBD1 matching 7 bases. Losses at the gene ends were 5 bases for V and 2 bases for J; bases not matched to a gene: 3. Germline V gene data show CDR1 as MNHEY and CDR2 as SVGEGT. The CDR3 is made up of 13 amino acids. In DNA, the CDR3 is TGTGCCAGCAGTCGCGGACAGGCCTACGAGCAGTACTTC. This translates into CASSRGQAYEQYF.

This clonotype turned up a few times. The gene calls are TRBV7-9 and TRBJ2-1; D is unclear. Trimming took off 4 bases at V and 10 bases at J, with 17 bases between the two ends. The CDR3 spans 14 residues. Germline CDR1 SEHNR, CDR2 FQNEAQ (reference sequence). Written as DNA, the CDR3 is TGTGCCAGCAGCTCGGCAAACTCTCGAGGAGAGCAGTTCTTC. Its protein is CASSSANSRGEQFF.

This clonotype was counted between two and nine times. This rearrangement joins TRBV7-2 to TRBJ2-3, with 8 bases that match TRBD2. J gave up 4 bases and V 2 bases, and 11 bases lay outside the gene matches. This CDR3 has 17 amino acids. The germline gives CDR1 SGHTA, CDR2 FQGNSA. The CDR3 sequence is CASSLITGGLRADTQYF. Written as DNA, the CDR3 is TGTGCCAGCAGCTTAATCACGGGGGGGCTCCGCGCAGATACGCAGTATTTT.

V usage is TRBV3-1 and J usage is TRBJ1-2; D perhaps matches TRBD1 (5 bases). The V and J ends lost 0 bases and 5 bases respectively, with 10 bases between them. The germline CDR1 and CDR2 sequences are LGHDT and YNNKEL (reference sequence). This CDR3 contains 14 residues. The CDR3 here is CASSQDGHSYGYTF. The DNA for the CDR3 is TGTGCCAGCAGCCAAGACGGACATTCGTATGGCTACACCTTC.

The chain employs TRBV7-2 and TRBJ2-3; 13 bases match TRBD2. Trimming cost V 1 base and J 4 bases; bases outside gene matches: 8. This CDR3 region has 18 residues. Germline CDR1 is SGHTA and CDR2 is FQGNSA. The CDR3 here is CASSLVAGTSGAPDTQYF. The CDR3 nucleotides read TGTGCCAGCAGCTTAGTTGCCGGGACTAGCGGGGCCCCAGATACGCAGTATTTT.

In this sample, this clonotype turned up many times. The V call is TRBV27, the J call TRBJ2-7; D possibly corresponds to TRBD1 (6 bases). Deletions cut 0 bases from V and 1 base from J, with 10 bases between. Germline CDR1 is MNHEY and CDR2 is SMNVEV (reference sequence). This CDR3 is built from 15 residues. CDR3 region: CASSLSPRGSYEQYF. In DNA, the CDR3 is TGTGCCAGCAGTTTATCCCCCAGGGGTTCCTACGAGCAGTACTTC.

This clonotype was recorded a few times. This rearrangement joins TRBV20-1 to TRBJ1-5, with D tentatively TRBD1 (6 bases). V shed 6 bases and J shed 4 bases, with 22 bases lying between them. This CDR3 has 16 residues. Germline CDR1 reads DFQATT; CDR2 reads SNEGSKA (reference sequence). This CDR3 is CSALGLGRGGNQPQHF. CDR3 in DNA: TGCAGTGCCCTAGGTCTAGGCAGGGGAGGTAATCAGCCCCAGCATTTT.

The table lists this clonotype with many counts. The gene calls are TRBV6-5 and TRBJ2-3; 9 positions agree with TRBD2. Germline CDR1 reads MNHEY; CDR2 reads SVGAGI. The CDR3 extends over 14 amino acids. The junction had 3 bases not matched to a gene; V was cut back by 6 bases and J by 2 bases. The CDR3 region has the DNA TGTGCCAGCAGGCGGGGGGGCCCCACAGATACGCAGTATTTT. Encoded protein: CASRRGGPTDTQYF.

This chain joins TRBV5-1 and TRBJ1-2; D ambiguous. Germline CDR1 is SGHRS and CDR2 is YFSETQ. Deletions cut 3 bases from V and 0 bases from J, with 12 bases between. This CDR3 has 15 amino acids. The CDR3 bases are TGCGCCAGCAGCTCACGGGGTGCAGCTAACTATGGCTACACCTTC. Protein product: CASSSRGAANYGYTF. The entire variable domain, with the rest obtained from reference TRBV5-1 and TRBJ1-2, is as follows: KAGVTQTPRYLIKTRGQQVTLSCSPISGHRSVSWYQQTPGQGLQFLFEYFSETQRNKGNFPGRFSGRQFSNSRSEMNVSTLELGDSALYLCASSSRGAANYGYTFGSGTRLTVV.

The rearrangement joins TRBV20-1 to TRBJ1-4, with 7 bases matching TRBD1. This CDR3 is built from 14 residues. J gave up 3 bases and V 2 bases, and 3 bases lay outside the gene matches. The germline CDR1 and CDR2 sequences are DFQATT and SNEGSKA (reference sequence). CDR3 sequence (DNA): TGCAGTGCTAGATGGACAGGCCCTAATGAAAAACTGTTTTTT. Its translation: CSARWTGPNEKLFF.

In this sample, this clonotype turned up many times. This sequence joins TRBV7-2 and TRBJ1-1; D is possibly TRBD1 (5 bases). Trimming pared 2 bases from V and 4 bases from J, leaving 11 bases between. The CDR3 covers 14 residues. CDR1 and CDR2 (germline): SGHTA, FQGNSA. The CDR3 spells CASSLYGGTTEAFF. Written as DNA, the CDR3 is TGTGCCAGCAGCTTATATGGGGGGACCACTGAAGCTTTCTTT.

The chain joins TRBV4-1 to TRBJ1-2; a weak D match, TRBD1 (5 bases). This CDR3 is built from 14 residues. Germline values: CDR1 MGHRA, CDR2 YSYEKL. V was shortened by 4 bases and J by 9 bases, with 18 bases between the two germline ends. For the CDR3, the DNA is TGCGCCAGCAGCCTTCCCGGGGCAGGAAGAAGCTACACCTTC. Amino acids: CASSLPGAGRSYTF.

Many counts were recorded for this clonotype. The chain employs TRBV7-6 and TRBJ2-7; the match to TRBD1 covers 7 bases. V gave up 5 bases and J gave up 3 bases; unmatched junction bases: 4. Per germline, CDR1 SGHVS and CDR2 FNYEAQ. This CDR3 region has 13 residues. The CDR3 sequence: CASSQTGVYEQYF. In DNA form, the CDR3 reads TGTGCCAGCAGCCAAACAGGGGTCTACGAGCAGTACTTC.

Of note for this clonotype: It is likely a read error, because the conserved phenylalanine at the end of the CDR3 is missing. Because the CDR3's place on the DNA is in doubt, the DNA is left out and the CDR3 is given as listed by TCRdb. The chain recombines TRBV7-2 with TRBJ2-1. Germline CDR1 and CDR2: SGHTA and FQGNSA. From its first to its last residue, the CDR3 has 9 amino acids. The CDR3 sequence is CASSRARRE.

The CDR3 protein is CASSFLPGLAGEETQYF. The CDR3 DNA is TGCGCCAGCAGCTTCTTACCCGGACTAGCGGGTGAAGAGACCCAGTACTTC. The chain recombines TRBV5-1 with TRBJ2-5; 11 positions agree with TRBD2. The CDR3 totals 17 residues. Germline CDR1 SGHRS, CDR2 YFSETQ. Trimming took 2 bases from V and 3 from J; bases not matched to a gene: 9.

This clonotype has a count of ten or more. This sequence joins TRBV15 and TRBJ1-4; D is unclear. V was shortened by 1 base and J by 4 bases, with 10 bases between the two germline ends. This CDR3 region has 15 residues. Germline V gene lookup returns CDR1 LNHNV and CDR2 YYDKDF (reference sequence). CDR3 region: CATSRAGANNEKLFF. The CDR3 DNA sequence: TGTGCCACCAGCAGAGCAGGAGCCAATAATGAAAAACTGTTTTTT.